This T cell receptor (beta chain) was captured by sequencing in a study of CD8 T cells in ankylosing spondylitis. Study results and limitations: With a CD8+ phenotype, disease-linked clones were relatively rare in peripheral blood. Seemingly distinctive of ankylosing spondylitis blood was a TCR beta motif formed by eight highly homologous variants. Prior literature has documented some motif variants in synovial fluid and blood from reactive arthritis. Matched ankylosing spondylitis synovial fluid reportedly showed significant enrichment of disease-linked clones.

The authors made TCR beta libraries by quantitative 5'-RACE with molecular barcodes. TCRdb re-called the 5' RACE reads through MiXCR, storing one row per CDR3 protein. Here the sample spans over 600,000 distinct CDR3 sequences, about 20% being singletons. A remark on this clonotype: Its specificity is not known.

The receptor was isolated from a male donor with ankylosing spondylitis. Sequenced: blood, either unsorted or a sorted T cell fraction (not recorded which).

The DNA of the CDR3 is TGTGCCAGCAGCCAGATACAGGGTACTAACTATGGCTACACCTTC. It codes for CASSQIQGTNYGYTF. The chain uses TRBV3-1 and TRBJ1-2, with TRBD1 as a possible D gene (6 bases). Trimming removed 3 bases from V and 0 bases from J, with 11 bases in between. CDR1 LGHDT and CDR2 YNNKEL come from the germline V gene (reference sequence). The CDR3 spans 15 residues. Full variable domain (remainder filled in from reference TRBV3-1 and TRBJ1-2): DTAVSQTPKYLVTQMGNDKSIKCEQNLGHDTMYWYKQDSKKFLKIMFSYNNKELIINETVPNRFSPKSPDKAHLNLHINSLELGDSAVYFCASSQIQGTNYGYTFGSGTRLTVV.